Listed below are T cell receptor beta chains from one sample, sequenced in a study of T cells in Graves' hyperthyroidism and ophthalmopathy. MiXCR, run by TCRdb on the multiplex PCR reads, gives a single entry per CDR3 protein. The sample lists hundreds of thousands of distinct CDR3 sequences, approximately 40% occurring once. Specimen: blood. These receptor sequences come from a man younger than 35 with Graves' hyperthyroidism. CDR3s include the opening cysteine and the closing phenylalanine or tryptophan. The D gene is left open where the match is weak. The listing skips clone size in some rows; elsewhere it reads once, few, many or a size class.

D: NA
size: few
V: TRBV25-1
J: TRBJ2-5
CDR3: CASSQDRSDETQYF
DNA: TGTGCCAGCAGCCAAGATAGGAGTGATGAGACCCAGTACTTC

D: TRBD1
size: NA
V: TRBV29-1
J: TRBJ2-7
CDR3: CSVGLGTGERYEQYF
DNA: TGCAGCGTAGGGTTAGGGACAGGGGAGCGCTACGAGCAGTACTTC

D: NA
size: many
V: TRBV7-9
J: TRBJ2-7
CDR3: CASSLGIDPYEQYF
DNA: TGTGCCAGCAGCTTAGGCATTGACCCCTACGAGCAGTACTTC

D: TRBD1
size: NA
V: TRBV9
J: TRBJ2-6
CDR3: CATGQDSSGANVLTF
DNA: TGTGCCACCGGACAGGACAGCTCTGGGGCCAACGTCCTGACTTTC

D: NA
size: few
V: TRBV9
J: TRBJ2-2
CDR3: CASSVETPTGELFF
DNA: TGTGCCAGCAGCGTAGAGACTCCCACCGGGGAGCTGTTTTTT

D: TRBD1
size: NA
V: TRBV20-1
J: TRBJ2-7
CDR3: CSAQGTVYEQYF
DNA: TGCAGTGCCCAAGGGACAGTTTACGAGCAGTACTTC

D: NA
size: NA
V: TRBV2
J: TRBJ2-7
CDR3: CASSSWSGETGPEQYF
DNA: TGTGCCAGCAGTTCTTGGTCAGGTGAAACGGGCCCCGAGCAGTACTTC

D: NA
size: few
V: TRBV7-9
J: TRBJ2-7
CDR3: CASSLAGGGPHEQYF
DNA: TGTGCCAGCAGCTTAGCGGGGGGGGGGCCCCACGAGCAGTACTTC

D: NA
size: many
V: TRBV29-1
J: TRBJ2-2
CDR3: CSAGTPDTGELFF
DNA: TGCAGCGCCGGGACACCTGACACCGGGGAGCTGTTTTTT

D: NA
size: many
V: TRBV5-6
J: TRBJ1-5
CDR3: CASSLKGMGNQPQHF
DNA: TGTGCCAGCAGCTTGAAGGGTATGGGCAATCAGCCCCAGCATTTT

D: NA
size: many
V: TRBV15
J: TRBJ1-1
CDR3: CATEEDTEAFF
DNA: TGTGCCACCGAGGAGGACACTGAAGCTTTCTTT

D: TRBD1
size: few
V: TRBV6-2/TRBV6-3
J: TRBJ1-5
CDR3: CASSRTGWVQPQHF
DNA: TGTGCCAGCAGTCGGACAGGCTGGGTTCAGCCCCAGCATTTT

D: NA
size: NA
V: TRBV7-9
J: TRBJ2-7
CDR3: CASSQVQGRSYEQYF
DNA: TGCGCCAGCAGCCAAGTTCAGGGGCGCTCCTACGAGCAGTACTTC

D: NA
size: NA
V: TRBV24-1
J: TRBJ1-1
CDR3: CATSDGGWNTEAFF
DNA: TGTGCCACCAGTGATGGGGGGTGGAACACTGAAGCTTTCTTT

D: TRBD1
size: many
V: TRBV10-3
J: TRBJ1-6
CDR3: CATGTGAGSPLHF
DNA: TGTGCCACCGGGACAGGGGCTGGTTCACCCCTCCACTTT

D: TRBD1
size: NA
V: TRBV2
J: TRBJ2-7
CDR3: CASSEGDRSTYEQYF
DNA: TGTGCCAGCAGTGAAGGGGACAGGAGTACCTACGAGCAGTACTTC

D: NA
size: once
V: TRBV29-1
J: TRBJ1-6
CDR3: CSGGPYDNSPLHF
DNA: TGCAGCGGGGGGCCGTACGATAATTCACCCCTCCACTTT

D: NA
size: NA
V: TRBV25-1
J: TRBJ1-4
CDR3: CASSLEPMEKLFF
DNA: TGTGCCAGCAGTTTAGAACCGATGGAAAAACTGTTTTTT

D: NA
size: few
V: TRBV7-2
J: TRBJ2-7
CDR3: CASSLDHGPYEQYF
DNA: TGTGCCAGCAGCTTAGATCACGGTCCCTACGAGCAGTACTTC

D: NA
size: few
V: TRBV7-9
J: TRBJ2-7
CDR3: CASSLDGAGSEQYF
DNA: TGTGCCAGCAGCTTAGATGGGGCAGGGAGCGAGCAGTACTTC

D: TRBD2
size: NA
V: TRBV9
J: TRBJ2-7
CDR3: CASSANGRVVEQYF
DNA: TGTGCCAGCAGCGCAAACGGGAGGGTGGTCGAGCAGTACTTC

D: NA
size: NA
V: TRBV5-1
J: TRBJ1-2
CDR3: CASSRGESGSGYTF
DNA: TGCGCCAGCAGCCGGGGGGAGTCGGGGTCTGGCTACACCTTC

D: NA
size: few
V: TRBV4-2
J: TRBJ1-6
CDR3: CASSQVAVNSPLHF
DNA: TGTGCCAGCAGCCAAGTGGCGGTAAATTCACCCCTCCACTTT

D: TRBD1
size: NA
V: TRBV2
J: TRBJ1-2
CDR3: CASSHPVRTGSGYTF
DNA: TGTGCCAGCAGCCACCCGGTCCGGACAGGGAGCGGCTACACCTTC

D: NA
size: few
V: TRBV12-3/TRBV12-4
J: TRBJ1-1
CDR3: CASSKFGDIDEAFF
DNA: TGTGCCAGCAGTAAATTTGGGGACATCGATGAAGCTTTCTTT

D: NA
size: many
V: TRBV2
J: TRBJ1-4
CDR3: CASNLRGGNEKLFF
DNA: TGTGCCAGCAATCTCCGGGGGGGTAATGAAAAACTGTTTTTT

D: NA
size: NA
V: TRBV12-3/TRBV12-4
J: TRBJ1-2
CDR3: CASSPSGAGYGYTF
DNA: TGTGCCAGCAGTCCCTCGGGGGCCGGATATGGCTACACCTTC

D: NA
size: NA
V: TRBV4-1
J: TRBJ1-5
CDR3: CASSQGSVWAGQPQHF
DNA: TGCGCCAGCAGCCAAGGGTCGGTCTGGGCAGGTCAGCCCCAGCATTTT

D: TRBD2
size: once
V: TRBV2
J: TRBJ2-2
CDR3: CASIAGGLADNTGELFF
DNA: TGTGCCAGCATAGCAGGGGGACTAGCGGACAACACCGGGGAGCTGTTTTTT